These 3 T cell receptor beta chains share one sample of origin, sequenced in a study of CD8+CD57+ T cells in acquired aplastic anemia. Template material for TCR beta VDJ and CDR3 profiling consisted of genomic DNA. TCRdb re-analysed the reads in MiXCR, keeping a single row per CDR3 protein. The sample has more than 150,000 distinct CDR3 sequences, nearly 50% seen once. All patients picked for sequencing had shown, by flow cytometry, an expansion of CD8+CD57+ cells. Source material: sorted CD4+, CD8+, or CD8+CD57+ T cells (not recorded which) from PBMCs. The source is a human donor with aplastic anemia.

This clonotype appeared a few times. V and J are TRBV9 and TRBJ2-1; D gene unclear. CDR1 and CDR2 (germline): SGDLS, YYNGEE. V lost 0 bases to trimming and J lost 0 bases, with 1 base between them. CDR3 size: 13 residues. CDR3 in DNA: TGTGCCAGCAGCGTAGTCTCCTACAATGAGCAGTTCTTC. It translates to CASSVVSYNEQFF.

The chain recombines TRBV7-9 with TRBJ2-2, with D possibly matching TRBD1 (6 bases). The CDR3 consists of 15 residues. Deletions cut 2 bases from V and 3 bases from J, with 10 bases between. Germline-derived CDR1 and CDR2 are SEHNR and FQNEAQ (reference sequence). This chain's CDR3 is CASSLTRGDTGELFF. The CDR3 nucleotides are TGTGCCAGCAGCTTAACCAGGGGCGACACCGGGGAGCTGTTTTTT.

The genes are TRBV10-3 and TRBJ2-3; 11 bases match TRBD1. The CDR3 covers 17 residues. The V segment lost 4 bases and the J segment 0 bases; nucleotides outside the gene matches: 6. Germline CDR1 ENHRY, CDR2 SYGVKD. CDR3 in amino acids: CAISGTGGTPSTDTQYF. The CDR3 DNA reads TGTGCCATCAGTGGGACAGGGGGCACCCCTAGCACAGATACGCAGTATTTT.